The T cell receptor (beta chain) described here comes from a study of early T cells in non-severe SARS-CoV-2 infection. Study as a whole: Sequencing of unsorted whole blood was done on bulk RNA, leaving chains unpaired. Findings of the study overall: Using VDJdb, the matching emphasized anti-spike CD8 responses while missing private and CD4 specificities.

Germline V gives CDR1 MGHRA, CDR2 YSYEKL. Trimming removed 1 base at V and 6 bases at J, with 14 bases between. The CDR3 consists of 15 residues. Via MiXCR, TCRdb re-called the 5' RACE reads, giving one row per CDR3 protein. Of about 38,000 distinct CDR3 sequences listed, around 6.5% are singletons. This clonotype has a count of ten or more. Its specificity is not known. This specimen was whole blood, taken at baseline. This TCR was recovered from an adult who was a healthcare worker with PCR-confirmed SARS-CoV-2 infection or an uninfected control (not recorded which). The V call is TRBV4-1, the J call TRBJ2-3; a weak D match, TRBD1 (7 bases). This CDR3 reads CASSQAQGGEDTQYF. The CDR3 region has the DNA TGCGCCAGCAGCCAAGCGCAGGGGGGCGAGGATACGCAGTATTTT.